Listed here are 22 T cell receptor beta chains from one sample, sequenced in a study of OX40 agonist ivuxolimab in advanced cancers. Measured with immunoSEQ multiplex PCR; TCRdb has only the in-frame clones, and not every one. The sample records about 29,000 clones, 85% to 90% being singletons. The sample was CD4+ or CD8+ T cells sorted from blood, taken in a trial of the OX40 agonist ivuxolimab. Receptors were obtained from an adult with an advanced solid tumor such as melanoma, head and neck, liver or kidney cancer.

The chain employs TRBV28 and TRBJ1-1, with no clear D. Trimming pared 1 base from V and 7 bases from J, leaving 7 bases between. The CDR3 is 12 amino acids. Per the germline V gene, CDR1 is MDHEN and CDR2 is SYDVKM. The CDR3 is CASSLYGIEAFF. CDR3 sequence (DNA): TGTGCCAGCAGTTTATACGGGATTGAAGCTTTCTTT.

The V gene is TRBV28, the J gene TRBJ2-1, with 7 bases lining up with TRBD2. The CDR3 spans 14 residues. With 5 bases clipped from V and 9 bases from J, the junction kept 10 bases outside the gene matches. Germline V gene lookup returns CDR1 MDHEN and CDR2 SYDVKM. The DNA of the CDR3 is TGTGCCAGCAGTCCCCGACTAGCCTCAAGTGAGCAGTTCTTC. Its protein product is CASSPRLASSEQFF.

The rearrangement joins TRBV11-2 to TRBJ2-1; 11 positions match TRBD2. The CDR3 loop spans 15 amino acids. J was trimmed by 4 bases and V by 5 bases; bases with no gene match: 4. Germline V lookup: CDR1 SGHAT, CDR2 FQNNGV. The CDR3 loop reads CASSDGTSGYNEQFF. In DNA, the CDR3 is TGTGCCAGCAGCGACGGGACTAGCGGATACAATGAGCAGTTCTTC.

This clone appeared a few times. The rearrangement joins TRBV28 to TRBJ2-1; 7 bases align to TRBD1. The J segment lost 6 bases and the V segment lost 5 bases, leaving 7 bases of the junction unmatched. Germline CDR1 MDHEN, CDR2 SYDVKM. CDR3 length equals 14 residues. The CDR3 protein is CASSPYRGSNEQFF. DNA of the CDR3: TGTGCCAGCAGTCCCTACAGGGGCAGCAATGAGCAGTTCTTC.

The chain links TRBV7-2 to TRBJ1-2; 7 bases match TRBD1. J gave up 4 bases and V 4 bases, and 9 bases lay outside the gene matches. The length of the CDR3 is 15 residues. Per germline, CDR1 SGHTA and CDR2 FQGNSA. CDR3 residues: CASSSTGTALYGYTF. The CDR3 DNA is TGTGCCAGCAGCTCAACCGGGACAGCCCTCTATGGCTACACCTTC.

The chain has TRBV28 and TRBJ1-1; a possible D gene is TRBD1 (5 bases). The germline gives CDR1 MDHEN, CDR2 SYDVKM. V was cut by 3 bases and J by 3 bases, with 14 bases left in between. This CDR3 comprises 15 residues. CDR3 sequence: CASSLWGSEYTEAFF. DNA of the CDR3: TGTGCCAGCAGTTTGTGGGGGTCGGAGTACACTGAAGCTTTCTTT.

The chain joins TRBV4-3 to TRBJ2-3; D unclear. Trimming left V 0 bases short and J 0 bases short, with 10 bases between. Germline V gene data show CDR1 as LGHNA and CDR2 as YSLEER. This CDR3 has 16 amino acids. CDR3 bases: TGCGCCAGCAGCCAAGATCCCCCTTTAAGCACAGATACGCAGTATTTT. Translated, it gives CASSQDPPLSTDTQYF.

In DNA, the CDR3 is TGTGCCAGCCCAAATACCACCGGGACAGGGTGGTATAATTCACCCCTCCACTTT. Amino acids: CASPNTTGTGWYNSPLHF. V and J are TRBV27 and TRBJ1-6, with 9 bases identical to TRBD1. This CDR3 contains 18 residues. The ends lost 8 bases at V and 4 bases at J; junction bases unmatched: 15. CDR1 is MNHEY and CDR2 is SMNVEV in the germline V gene (reference sequence).

This clone was seen more than once but under ten times. V and J are TRBV19 and TRBJ1-1; no reliable D call. The ends were cut back, 6 bases at V and 3 bases at J, with 8 bases in the middle. Germline V gene data show CDR1 as LNHDA and CDR2 as SQIVND (reference sequence). This CDR3 has 12 residues. CDR3 nucleotide sequence: TGTGCCAGTAGCCCGGGGTACACTGAAGCTTTCTTT. Translated, it gives CASSPGYTEAFF.

This chain joins TRBV7-6 and TRBJ1-2; 8 positions match TRBD1. CDR1 SGHVS and CDR2 FNYEAQ come from the germline V gene. The CDR3 covers 13 residues. The V gene end was trimmed by 4 bases and the J gene end by 3 bases; junction bases not matched to a gene: 1. The DNA for the CDR3 is TGTGCCAGCAGCTCAGGGGGCGACTATGGCTACACCTTC. It is translated as CASSSGGDYGYTF. The whole variable domain, remainder taken from reference TRBV7-6 and TRBJ1-2, is GAGVSQSPRYKVTKRGQDVALRCDPISGHVSLYWYRQALGQGPEFLTYFNYEAQQDKSGLPNDRFSAERPEGSISTLTIQRTEQRDSAMYRCASSSGGDYGYTFGSGTRLTVV.

The V and J genes are TRBV5-6 and TRBJ2-1; weak D call: TRBD2 (6 bases). The ends were cut back, 2 bases at V and 12 bases at J, with 12 bases in the middle. The CDR3 runs 12 residues. From germline, CDR1 is SGHDT and CDR2 YYEEEE. CDR3 coding DNA: TGTGCCAGCAGCTTACTGACTAGTAGGCAGTTCTTC. Protein sequence: CASSLLTSRQFF.

V gene TRBV5-4 combines with J gene TRBJ2-7, with TRBD1 as a possible D gene (6 bases). V lost 5 bases, J lost 4 bases, and 13 bases lay in between. Germline V gene sequence: CDR1 SGHNT, CDR2 YYREEE (reference sequence). This CDR3 has 13 amino acids. The CDR3 loop is CASRLTGSYEQYF. The CDR3 nucleotides are TGTGCCAGCAGGTTAACAGGGAGTTACGAGCAGTACTTC. Looking up the rest from reference TRBV5-4 and TRBJ2-7 gives the full variable domain: ETGVTQSPTHLIKTRGQQVTLRCSSQSGHNTVSWYQQALGQGPQFIFQYYREEENGRGNFPPRFSGLQFPNYSSELNVNALELDDSALYLCASRLTGSYEQYFGPGTRLTVT.

The chain links TRBV6-1 to TRBJ1-1; D gene ambiguous. Germline V gene data show CDR1 as MNHNS and CDR2 as SASEGT. The CDR3 has 13 amino acids. The ends were cut back, 6 bases at V and 1 base at J, with 9 bases in the middle. CDR3 bases: TGTGCCAGCAGACTGGACCAGAACACTGAAGCTTTCTTT. It codes for CASRLDQNTEAFF.

Worth noting for this clone: At one end the junction does not follow the germline gene, possibly because of a read error. The gene calls are TRBV9 and TRBJ2-3, with 7 bases that match TRBD2. The CDR3 runs 12 residues. Germline assignment: CDR1 SGDLS and CDR2 YYNGEE. CDR3 in DNA: TGTGCCGGCAGCGTGGGGGGGAATACGCAGTATTTT. This translates into CAGSVGGNTQYF.

The rearrangement joins TRBV28 to TRBJ1-2; D remains unclear. V shed 1 base and J shed 0 bases, with 9 bases lying between them. The CDR3 is 15 amino acids. CDR1 MDHEN and CDR2 SYDVKM come from the germline V gene. CDR3 nucleotide sequence: TGTGCCAGCAGTTTATTCCAGGTTCCTAACTATGGCTACACCTTC. This codes for CASSLFQVPNYGYTF.

The chain links TRBV29-1 to TRBJ1-1, with D unresolved. Trimming removed 7 bases at V and 1 base at J, with 4 bases between. The germline gives CDR1 SQVTM, CDR2 ANQGSEA. The CDR3 spans 10 residues. Here the CDR3 reads CSARNTEAFF. The CDR3 DNA is TGCAGCGCTAGGAACACTGAAGCTTTCTTT.

The chain couples TRBV19 to TRBJ2-5, with no clear D. V gave up 8 bases and J gave up 5 bases, with 21 bases separating them. The CDR3 is 15 residues long. Germline V gene lookup returns CDR1 LNHDA and CDR2 SQIVND (reference sequence). Written as DNA, the CDR3 is TGTGCCAGTTCCCTCGGGCTAGGCGTGCTGGAGACCCAGTACTTC. Its translation: CASSLGLGVLETQYF.

The CDR3 DNA is TGTGCCAGCAGCCCCGGCGGCGGGAGGTCCGGGGAGCTGTTTTTT. Translation: CASSPGGGRSGELFF. The chain couples TRBV5-6 to TRBJ2-2; 8 bases align to TRBD2. Unmatched junction bases numbered 8, after V lost 4 bases and J lost 6 bases. Per germline, CDR1 SGHDT and CDR2 YYEEEE. The CDR3 consists of 15 residues.

The gene calls are TRBV5-4 and TRBJ2-3; 12 bases match TRBD2. The ends lost 4 bases at V and 5 bases at J; junction bases unmatched: 11. The CDR3 contains 17 residues. The germline CDR1 and CDR2 sequences are SGHNT and YYREEE (reference sequence). This CDR3 is CASSPAASGGEVDTQYF. CDR3 in DNA: TGTGCCAGCAGCCCTGCAGCTAGCGGGGGGGAGGTAGATACGCAGTATTTT.

V gene TRBV28 combines with J gene TRBJ2-7; 9 bases match TRBD2. After removal of 3 bases from V and 0 bases from J, the junction contained 12 bases not matched to a gene. The CDR3 is 18 amino acids. Germline CDR1 reads MDHEN; CDR2 reads SYDVKM. The CDR3: CASSFERLAVPVSYEQYF. The CDR3 coding sequence is TGTGCCAGCAGTTTTGAGAGACTAGCGGTTCCGGTCTCCTACGAGCAGTACTTC.

V is TRBV4-2 and J is TRBJ1-1; D is unresolved. Per the germline V gene, CDR1 is LGHNA and CDR2 is YNFKEQ. The CDR3 sequence is 13 residues long. Trimming took off 4 bases at V and 0 bases at J, with 6 bases between the two ends. The CDR3 sequence: CASSLLLNTEAFF. In DNA, the CDR3 is TGTGCCAGCAGCCTCCTCCTGAACACTGAAGCTTTCTTT.

The chain carries TRBV28 and TRBJ2-1; 9 nucleotides align to TRBD2. The germline V gene encodes CDR1 MDHEN and CDR2 SYDVKM. J was trimmed by 8 bases and V by 3 bases; bases with no gene match: 14. The CDR3 is 17 residues long. CDR3 sequence: CASSFQLRREGRDEQFF. In nucleotides, the CDR3 is TGTGCCAGCAGTTTCCAACTGAGGCGGGAGGGCCGGGATGAGCAGTTCTTC. Complete variable domain (other parts from reference TRBV28 and TRBJ2-1): DVKVTQSSRYLVKRTGEKVFLECVQDMDHENMFWYRQDPGLGLRLIYFSYDVKMKEKGDIPEGYSVSREKKERFSLILESASTNQTSMYLCASSFQLRREGRDEQFFGPGTRLTVL.